Given below is one T cell receptor beta chain in context. This clonotype was observed many times. Its antigen specificity is not known. One base away there is no much larger clone; base qualities are not given. TCRdb records Illumina NovaSeq 6000 as the sequencer. TCRalpha and TCRbeta cDNA libraries were constructed by 5'RACE with constant-segment primers, with sample barcodes and unique molecular identifiers being introduced. RNA was extracted from every sample with Trizol reagent. Libraries were amplified in two PCR steps, with a second sample barcode and Illumina TruSeq adapters added in the second step. Sequencing of the libraries was done on an Illumina NovaSeq, producing 2 x 150 bp paired-end reads. As for the original processing: The reads were demultiplexed and collapsed into UMI-guided consensus sequences using migec v1.2.7. With mixcr v2.1.11, UMI consensuses were aligned to TRA and TRB V and J templates and assembled into clonotypes. Expanded or contracted clonotypes were those called significant by both edgeR and NoisET, with noise models trained on biological replicates. For edgeR calls, a false discovery rate-adjusted p below 0.01 and a log2 fold-change threshold of 1 were applied. As an exploratory analysis of dynamics, max-normalized trajectories of the 1000 most abundant clonotypes were examined with PCA combined with hierarchical clustering. Each responding clone was given a CD4 or CD8 phenotype based on the CD4+ and CD8+ repertoires, which had been sequenced separately. Starting from the raw public reads, TCRdb applied fastp trimming at Q25, assembled clones with MiXCR and retained in-frame beta chains. Rows merge per CDR3 protein into single entries with the most common DNA and genes. TCRdb assigned the V and J calls; the authors' analysis was not used. The sample table records tens of thousands of distinct CDR3 sequences; more than 9.5% of these occur just once. The biggest ten clones account for under 30% of the sample.

The sample comes from a study of T-cell memory formation after mild COVID-19 (dated by TCRdb to 2020 to 2022). For the study in its entirety: Most TCR sequence clusters were specific to one of the two donors. T-cell clones expanding and contracting after mild COVID-19 in a couple of donors were tracked by longitudinal TCRalpha and TCRbeta repertoire sequencing. The cohort comprised two young, previously healthy adult volunteers, one female and one male. General study outcomes and caveats: Some responding clones were detected in pre-infection memory, suggesting pre-existing cross-reactive memory T cells joined the SARS-CoV-2 response. Clones that contracted from day 15 to 85 showed balanced CD4/CD8 phenotypes, whereas a second wave of clones that expanded from day 15 to 37 leaned towards CD4+. Only a couple of mild cases were covered in the study, and larger cohorts including severe cases with pre-infection samples were considered necessary. Contracting CD4+ clones turned up mainly in the CM and EM memory subsets, whereas EMRA was where CD8+ clones were enriched. SARS-CoV-2 specificity was not confirmed for the second-wave clones peaking on day 37.

Taken from the germline V gene, the CDR1 and CDR2 loops are SGHVS and FNYEAQ. Trimming removed 0 bases from V and 5 bases from J, leaving 13 bases between the germline ends. The CDR3 starts with the cysteine, ends with the phenylalanine, and has 16 residues. The CDR3 DNA has 48 bases and is translated from base 1. PBMCs were isolated by Ficoll-Paque density gradient centrifugation. The clonotype originates from a man between 18 and 35 years old who had mild COVID-19 (a few samples of this study predate the infection). The sample titles of this study are shuffled in the database, so cell type and time point are left out; the donor was told from shared clones. The sequence is built from TRBV7-6 and TRBJ2-2; the D gene is unclear. Sequencing was performed on PBMCs or a T cell subset sorted from them (not recorded which). Here is the DNA: TGTGCCAGCAGCTTAGCCGCACCAGTGGGAACCGGGGAGCTGTTTTTT. Its translation reads: CASSLAAPVGTGELFF.